These 17 T cell receptor beta chains share one sample of origin, sequenced in a study of siplizumab effects on memory and regulatory T cells. The repertoire was sequenced with immunoSEQ multiplex PCR; TCRdb's copy has only in-frame clones and lacks some. The sample holds about 100,000 clones, roughly 93% seen once. Sequenced material: non-Treg CD4+ T cells sorted from blood. The receptors were sampled from a human donor in good health.

The chain uses TRBV14 and TRBJ2-1; 11 bases align to TRBD2. Germline V gene lookup returns CDR1 SGHDN and CDR2 FVKESK. The CDR3 has 17 residues. V gave up 0 bases and J gave up 7 bases; unmatched junction bases: 8. CDR3 DNA: TGTGCCAGCAGCCAAGATCTAGCGGGAGGCCTTCTTAATGAGCAGTTCTTC. Translating gives CASSQDLAGGLLNEQFF.

The chain recombines TRBV14 with TRBJ1-1; D gene uncertain. The CDR3 is 15 residues long. Germline assignment: CDR1 SGHDN and CDR2 FVKESK. The V gene lost 1 base and the J gene lost 4 bases, with 13 bases spanning the gap. CDR3 nucleotide sequence: TGTGCCAGCAGCCAAGGGGCCGGGGTCGGCACTGAAGCTTTCTTT. The encoded protein is CASSQGAGVGTEAFF.

The chain joins TRBV29-1 to TRBJ1-2, with 8 bases aligning to TRBD1. Germline V lookup: CDR1 SQVTM, CDR2 ANQGSEA. The junction had 2 bases not matched to a gene; V was cut back by 7 bases and J by 1 base. This CDR3 contains 12 residues. In nucleotides, the CDR3 is TGCAGCGGTACAGGGGGTAACTATGGCTACACCTTC. It codes for CSGTGGNYGYTF.

The chain uses TRBV14 and TRBJ2-5; no clear D gene. Germline assignment: CDR1 SGHDN and CDR2 FVKESK. The CDR3 runs 12 residues. V lost 1 base and J lost 5, with 5 bases in between. CDR3 in amino acids: CASSQGWETQYF. The CDR3 coding sequence is TGTGCCAGCAGCCAAGGGTGGGAGACCCAGTACTTC.

This clone was seen only once. The chain uses TRBV15 and TRBJ2-5; D may be TRBD2 (7 bases). Germline V gene lookup returns CDR1 LNHNV and CDR2 YYDKDF (reference sequence). This CDR3 spans 16 amino acids. Trimming removed 0 bases at V and 5 bases at J, with 16 bases between. CDR3 DNA: TGTGCCACCAGCAGAGATCTGGGGGCGGGAGAGGAGACCCAGTACTTC. It yields the protein CATSRDLGAGEETQYF.

The chain joins TRBV4-1 to TRBJ2-7, with D possibly being TRBD1 or TRBD2 (6 bases each). Germline V CDR1 and CDR2: MGHRA, YSYEKL. The CDR3 length is 12 residues. V was shortened by 5 bases and J by 11 bases, with 16 bases between the two germline ends. The CDR3: CASSESRGPEYF. The CDR3 DNA follows: TGCGCCAGCAGCGAATCCCGGGGGCCGGAGTACTTC.

The chain joins TRBV6-6 to TRBJ2-4; a weak D match, TRBD1 (6 bases). Trimming took off 6 bases at V and 0 bases at J, with 9 bases between the two ends. The CDR3 is made up of 14 amino acids. CDR1 is MNHNY, CDR2 SVGAGI, per germline (reference sequence). CDR3 protein: CASRSQGAKNIQYF. DNA for the CDR3: TGTGCCAGCAGGTCACAGGGAGCCAAAAACATTCAGTACTTC.

This clone was recorded once. Here the CDR3 DNA reads TGTGCCAGTGCAGATAGCGGGATGGGGTCAGATACGCAGTATTTT. Protein sequence: CASADSGMGSDTQYF. The V and J genes are TRBV28 and TRBJ2-3, with 8 bases lining up with TRBD2. Germline CDR1 and CDR2: MDHEN and SYDVKM. The CDR3 covers 15 residues. The junction had 12 bases not matched to a gene; V was cut back by 9 bases and J by 4 bases.

The rearrangement links TRBV11-2 to TRBJ2-5; 9 nucleotides line up with TRBD2. The V gene's germline CDR1 is SGHAT and CDR2 FQNNGV. V shed 8 bases and J 10 bases; nucleotides not matched to a gene: 14. This CDR3 comprises 14 residues. CDR3 sequence reads: CASRAISGRSRQYF. CDR3 sequence (DNA): TGTGCCAGCCGCGCAATTAGCGGGAGATCGCGCCAGTACTTC.

The chain recombines TRBV28 with TRBJ1-3; 7 positions match TRBD1. Trimming took 8 bases from V and 4 from J; bases not matched to a gene: 8. Germline V CDR1 and CDR2: MDHEN, SYDVKM. The CDR3 covers 14 residues. The CDR3 bases are TGTGCCAGCGGGACCGGGACAGCCGGAAACACCATATATTTT. Its protein product is CASGTGTAGNTIYF.

This clone has just a few counts. This CDR3 is CASSFTRDYPYGYTF. The CDR3 nucleotides are TGTGCCAGTAGTTTCACGAGGGACTACCCATATGGCTACACCTTC. The chain joins TRBV19 to TRBJ1-2, with D possibly TRBD1 on 5 matching bases. Trimming removed 5 bases at V and 5 bases at J, with 18 bases between. Germline V gives CDR1 LNHDA, CDR2 SQIVND (reference sequence). This CDR3 has 15 residues.

The rearrangement joins TRBV5-1 to TRBJ2-7, with D possibly matching TRBD2 (6 bases). The germline V gene encodes CDR1 SGHRS and CDR2 YFSETQ. Trimming stripped 7 bases from V and 1 base from J, with 18 bases between. The CDR3 is 15 residues long. CDR3 sequence: CASGGGGESSYEQYF. In DNA form, the CDR3 reads TGCGCCAGCGGGGGAGGCGGGGAGTCTTCCTACGAGCAGTACTTC.

Comment on this clone: A read error may account for a junction end that differs from germline. This chain joins TRBV7-7 and TRBJ2-5; tentative D call: TRBD2 (6 bases). There are 14 residues in the CDR3. Looked up from germline, CDR1 is SSHAT and CDR2 is FNYEAQ (reference sequence). The DNA for the CDR3 is TGTGCTAGCAGCTTAACTAGCCTGTCCGAGACCCAGTACTTC. It translates to CASSLTSLSETQYF.

J is TRBJ2-7 and V is TRBV5-1; 9 bases match TRBD1. The CDR3 contains 16 residues. The ends lost 4 bases at V and 4 bases at J; junction bases unmatched: 12. In germline, CDR1 is SGHRS, CDR2 YFSETQ. The CDR3 reads CASSRALEGQGYEQYF. Here the CDR3 DNA reads TGCGCCAGCAGCAGGGCCCTTGAGGGACAGGGTTACGAGCAGTACTTC.

This clone has a single count. J is TRBJ2-7 and V is TRBV19, with 10 bases matching TRBD1. Germline trimming cut 5 bases from V and 5 bases from J; bases unmatched to any gene: 12. This CDR3 comprises 16 residues. Per the germline V gene, CDR1 is LNHDA and CDR2 is SQIVND (reference sequence). CDR3 nucleotide sequence: TGTGCCAGTAGTTTCCAACCGGGACAGGGGCCCCACGAGCAGTACTTC. It encodes CASSFQPGQGPHEQYF.

The chain uses TRBV28 and TRBJ2-7; a weak D match, TRBD2 (5 bases). The CDR3 spans 13 residues. V was pared by 8 bases and J by 3 bases, with 14 bases between. Germline values: CDR1 MDHEN, CDR2 SYDVKM. For the CDR3, the DNA is TGTGCCAGCGTTGGGGAGTTGGGCTACGAGCAGTACTTC. Protein product: CASVGELGYEQYF.

The gene calls are TRBV27 and TRBJ2-7; D gene ambiguous. V lost 5 bases and J 3 bases, leaving 11 bases between the germline ends. Germline V gene data show CDR1 as MNHEY and CDR2 as SMNVEV (reference sequence). This CDR3 contains 13 residues. The CDR3 region is CASSLTPYYEQYF. Here the CDR3 DNA reads TGTGCCAGCAGTCTCACACCGTACTACGAGCAGTACTTC.